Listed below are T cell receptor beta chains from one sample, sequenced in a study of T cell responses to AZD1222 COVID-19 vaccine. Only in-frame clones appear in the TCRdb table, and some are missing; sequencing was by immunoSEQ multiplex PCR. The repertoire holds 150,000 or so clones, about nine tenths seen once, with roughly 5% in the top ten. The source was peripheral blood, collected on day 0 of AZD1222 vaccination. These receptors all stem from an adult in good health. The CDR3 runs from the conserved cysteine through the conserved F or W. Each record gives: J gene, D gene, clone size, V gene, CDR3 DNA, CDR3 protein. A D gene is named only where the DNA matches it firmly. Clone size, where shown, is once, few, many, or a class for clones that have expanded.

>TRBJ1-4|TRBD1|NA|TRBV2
TGTGCCAGCAGAGACCGGACAGGGGGCAATGAAAAACTGTTTTTT
CASRDRTGGNEKLFF
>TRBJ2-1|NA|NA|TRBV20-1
TGCAGCGCCGACCGAGGGGAGCAGTTCTTC
CSADRGEQFF
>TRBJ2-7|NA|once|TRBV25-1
TGTGCCAGCAGCACCTCGGGGGCCGAGCAGTACTTC
CASSTSGAEQYF
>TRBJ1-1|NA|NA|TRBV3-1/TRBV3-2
TGTGCCAGCAGCCATGGGTGGGACACTGAAGCTTTCTTT
CASSHGWDTEAFF
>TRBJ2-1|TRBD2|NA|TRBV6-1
TGTGCCAGCAGTGAACGTAGCGGGGGGGAATATGAGCAGTTCTTC
CASSERSGGEYEQFF
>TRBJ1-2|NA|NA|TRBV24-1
TGTGCCACCAGTGATTTTTACAGGGACTATGGCTACACCTTC
CATSDFYRDYGYTF
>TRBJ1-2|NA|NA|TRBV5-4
TGTGCCAGCAGCCCGGCAAGTGGAATCCTGGGCGGCTACACCTTC
CASSPASGILGGYTF
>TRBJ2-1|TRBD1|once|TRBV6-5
TGTGCCAGCAGCCAGGGACAGGGCCCACACAATGAGCAGTTCTTC
CASSQGQGPHNEQFF
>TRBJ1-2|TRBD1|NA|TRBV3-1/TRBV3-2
TGTGCCAGCAGCCTATCGGGACAGGGGACTTCTAACTATGGCTACACCTTC
CASSLSGQGTSNYGYTF
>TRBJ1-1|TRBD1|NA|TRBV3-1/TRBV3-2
TGTGCCAGCAGCCAATTCCCCCGCGACAGGGGAAACACTGAAGCTTTCTTT
CASSQFPRDRGNTEAFF
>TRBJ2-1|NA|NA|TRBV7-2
TGTGCCAGCAGCTTAGGGACGGGAGCATCCTACAATGAGCAGTTCTTC
CASSLGTGASYNEQFF
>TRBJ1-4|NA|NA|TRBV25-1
TGTGCCAGCAGTGAGCCGGGACGGGCTAATGAAAAACTGTTTTTT
CASSEPGRANEKLFF
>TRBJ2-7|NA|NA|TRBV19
TGTGCCAGTAGTAATGTATTCTACGAGCAGTACTTC
CASSNVFYEQYF
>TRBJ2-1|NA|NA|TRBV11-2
TGTGCCAGCAGCTTAGCACTGGAAAACAATGAGCAGTTCTTC
CASSLALENNEQFF
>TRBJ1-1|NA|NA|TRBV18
TGTGCCAGCTCACCACGGGGTGTGGACACTGAAGCTTTCTTT
CASSPRGVDTEAFF
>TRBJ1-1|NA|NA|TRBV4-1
TGCGCCAGCAGCCAAGATCCGGGACAGAACACTGAAGCTTTCTTT
CASSQDPGQNTEAFF
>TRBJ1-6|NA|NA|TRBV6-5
TGTGCCAGCAGTTACAAGGCTAGTTCACCCCTCCACTTT
CASSYKASSPLHF